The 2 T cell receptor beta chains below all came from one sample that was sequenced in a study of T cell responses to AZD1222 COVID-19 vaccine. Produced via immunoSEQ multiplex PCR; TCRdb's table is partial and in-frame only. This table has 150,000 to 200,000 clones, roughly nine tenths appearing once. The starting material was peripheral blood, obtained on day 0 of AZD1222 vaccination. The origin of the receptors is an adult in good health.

The CDR3: CASSAPRKTGGGETQYF. CDR3 nucleotide sequence: TGTGCCAGCAGCGCTCCCCGGAAGACAGGGGGCGGGGAGACCCAGTACTTC. The chain employs TRBV6-2 or TRBV6-3 and TRBJ2-5; 10 positions agree with TRBD1. V trimming: 6 bases; J trimming: 5 bases; junction bases outside the gene matches: 15. Germline V lookup: CDR1 MNHEY, CDR2 SVGEGT. The CDR3 loop spans 17 amino acids.

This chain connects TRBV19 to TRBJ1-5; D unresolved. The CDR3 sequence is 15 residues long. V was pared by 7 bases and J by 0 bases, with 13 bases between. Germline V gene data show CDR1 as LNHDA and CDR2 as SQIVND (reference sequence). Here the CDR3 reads CASKVSVNSNQPQHF. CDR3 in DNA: TGTGCCAGTAAAGTTTCCGTCAATAGCAATCAGCCCCAGCATTTT.